The 12 T cell receptor beta chains presented below share a single source sample, sequenced in a study of T cell responses to AZD1222 COVID-19 vaccine. The protocol was immunoSEQ multiplex PCR, while the TCRdb copy is restricted to in-frame clones and leaves out a portion. Among 100,000 or so clones listed, 70% to 90% were seen once. The source was peripheral blood, collected on day 0 of AZD1222 vaccination. Receptors originate from an adult in good health.

This chain connects TRBV3-1 (or the pseudogene TRBV3-2) to TRBJ2-5, with D hard to call. With 8 bases removed from V and 5 bases from J, the gap between germline ends came to 3 bases. This CDR3 has 9 amino acids. CDR1 is LGHDT, CDR2 YNNKEL, per germline (reference sequence). The CDR3 sequence is CASGETQYF. The CDR3 bases are TGTGCCAGCGGGGAGACCCAGTACTTC.

This clone was seen once. The chain uses TRBV15 and TRBJ1-5; D gene unclear. Trimming cost V 0 bases and J 4 bases, with 7 bases left between them. CDR1 is LNHNV, CDR2 YYDKDF, per germline (reference sequence). The CDR3 loop spans 14 amino acids. In DNA form, the CDR3 reads TGTGCCACCAGCAGAGATACGGGAAATCAGCCCCAGCATTTT. It translates to CATSRDTGNQPQHF.

V gene TRBV9 combines with J gene TRBJ2-1; 13 bases align to TRBD2. This CDR3 comprises 14 residues. Looked up from germline, CDR1 is SGDLS and CDR2 is YYNGEE. Unmatched junction bases numbered 5, after V lost 4 bases and J lost 10 bases. DNA of the CDR3: TGTGCCAGCAGCTTTCCGACTAGCGGGGGGGAGCAGTTCTTC. Protein sequence: CASSFPTSGGEQFF.

J is TRBJ2-7 and V is TRBV6-5; TRBD1 might be the D (5 bases). The CDR3 has 14 amino acids. Trimming removed 2 bases at V and 6 bases at J, with 14 bases between. Germline CDR1 MNHEY, CDR2 SVGAGI. The CDR3 protein is CASSYLGALGEQYF. The CDR3 DNA is TGTGCCAGCAGTTACCTAGGGGCCCTAGGCGAGCAGTACTTC.

The rearrangement links TRBV12-3 or TRBV12-4 to TRBJ2-5; unclear D gene. The CDR3 totals 12 residues. Trimming removed 3 bases from V and 1 base from J, with 3 bases in between. CDR3 nucleotides: TGTGCCAGCAGTTTTACCCAAGAGACCCAGTACTTC. This sequence encodes CASSFTQETQYF.

The V call is TRBV3-1 (or the pseudogene TRBV3-2), the J call TRBJ1-1; D not resolved. Germline V lookup: CDR1 LGHDT, CDR2 YNNKEL (reference sequence). The CDR3 contains 13 residues. Trimming removed 6 bases from V and 1 base from J, with 9 bases in between. The CDR3 region is CASRSGRNTEAFF. The CDR3 nucleotides read TGTGCCAGCAGGTCTGGACGGAACACTGAAGCTTTCTTT.

This clone was found once. V is TRBV6-2 or TRBV6-3 and J is TRBJ2-7, with TRBD1 matching 7 bases. Germline V gives CDR1 MNHEY, CDR2 SVGEGT. V lost 4 bases, J lost 3 bases, and 21 bases stayed unmatched. The CDR3 is 19 residues long. CDR3: CASSSRGSFDLFANYEQYF. In DNA form, the CDR3 reads TGTGCCAGCAGTTCCAGGGGGTCTTTCGATTTGTTCGCCAACTACGAGCAGTACTTC.

This clone has just a few counts. The chain has TRBV11-2 and TRBJ1-2; perhaps TRBD1 as D (5 bases). CDR3 length: 13 residues. Germline CDR1 and CDR2: SGHAT and FQNNGV. V was pared by 0 bases and J by 8 bases, with 10 bases between. CDR3 sequence (DNA): TGTGCCAGCAGCTTAGAAGGGGTTCGGGGCTACACCTTC. Translated: CASSLEGVRGYTF. The entire variable domain, with the rest obtained from reference TRBV11-2 and TRBJ1-2, is as follows: EAGVAQSPRYKIIEKRQSVAFWCNPISGHATLYWYQQILGQGPKLLIQFQNNGVVDDSQLPKDRFSAERLKGVDSTLKIQPAKLEDSAVYLCASSLEGVRGYTFGSGTRLTVV.

This sequence joins TRBV5-1 and TRBJ2-2; unclear D gene. Germline V gene sequence: CDR1 SGHRS, CDR2 YFSETQ. The CDR3 runs 13 residues. V was trimmed by 1 base and J by 3 bases, leaving 4 bases between them. This CDR3 reads CASSLRYTGELFF. The CDR3 nucleotides are TGCGCCAGCAGCTTGAGGTACACCGGGGAGCTGTTTTTT.

This clone was observed once. This chain joins TRBV4-3 and TRBJ2-5, with D maybe TRBD2 (6 bases). The V end was cut by 11 bases, the J end by 5 bases, with 24 bases between. Germline V CDR1 and CDR2: LGHNA, YSLEER. The CDR3 consists of 15 residues. CDR3 DNA sequence: TGCGCCCCGGGGGATCCTGGGGTAGGAGGGGAGACCCAGTACTTC. Translating gives CAPGDPGVGGETQYF.

The CDR3 spells CASSPGRYTEAFF. As DNA, the CDR3 is TGTGCCAGCTCACCGGGACGGTACACTGAAGCTTTCTTT. The rearrangement joins TRBV18 to TRBJ1-1; tentative D call: TRBD1 (5 bases). V shed 3 bases and J shed 3 bases, with 8 bases lying between them. Germline V gene sequence: CDR1 KGHSH, CDR2 LQKENI. This CDR3 has 13 amino acids.

V usage is TRBV19 and J usage is TRBJ2-7; D is uncertain. The germline V and J ends were trimmed by 5 bases and 1 base, with 6 bases remaining between them. The CDR3 totals 12 residues. The germline CDR1 and CDR2 sequences are LNHDA and SQIVND (reference sequence). CDR3 region: CASSSGSYEQYF. The DNA for the CDR3 is TGTGCCAGTAGTTCTGGGTCCTACGAGCAGTACTTC.